The rows below give T cell receptor beta chains drawn from one sample of a study of technical replicates of blood from a handful of donors. The table came from immunoSEQ multiplex PCR; TCRdb's copy has only in-frame clones and leaves some out. The sample includes about 57,000 clones, 80% to 95% of them seen just once. Sequenced material: PBMCs. All receptors come from a human donor in good health. Some clones in this sample may be carry-over from other donors' samples. Each CDR3 is given with its conserved first and last residue. The order of the fields is J gene, V gene, CDR3 protein.

>TRBJ1-5|TRBV15
CATSRGGNSNQPQHF
>TRBJ2-7|TRBV6-5
CASRGRQVSYEQYF
>TRBJ2-3|TRBV5-6
CASSSRFHTDTQYF
>TRBJ2-1|TRBV11-2
CASSLGRADEQFF
>TRBJ2-3|TRBV4-3
CASSLLSGGGTDTQYF
>TRBJ2-1|TRBV9
CASSEYLGEEQFF
>TRBJ1-1|TRBV7-8
CASSLAPRMAGMAFF
>TRBJ1-5|TRBV5-1
CASSLNFGGDQPQHF
>TRBJ2-3|TRBV7-6
CASSYDRYTDTQYF
>TRBJ2-7|TRBV27
CASSYRTVSSSYEQYF
>TRBJ1-2|TRBV7-2
CASSSDRVNYGYTF
>TRBJ2-3|TRBV10-3
CAIRDTGLAGNYTDTQYF
>TRBJ1-1|TRBV5-5
CASSLGSGTEAFF
>TRBJ2-5|TRBV5-1
CASKGGGYQETQYF
>TRBJ2-5|TRBV7-3
CASSRGLGETQYF
>TRBJ2-7|TRBV10-3
CAIGLGASGTYEQYF
>TRBJ2-7|TRBV5-1
CASSLEGYSYEQYF
>TRBJ2-5|TRBV20-1
CSASLAETQYF
>TRBJ2-7|TRBV5-1
CASSHSQGYEQYF
>TRBJ2-1|TRBV5-6
CASSFVPSGGFNEQFF
>TRBJ2-7|TRBV19
CASSWRPGLGIYEQYF
>TRBJ2-1|TRBV4-1
CASGNLNRGLFNEQFF
>TRBJ2-5|TRBV7-2
CASSLGVSAGQETQYF
>TRBJ1-1|TRBV6-6
CASGPGQGDTEAFF
>TRBJ2-1|TRBV9
CASSRGDEQFF
>TRBJ2-7|TRBV18
CASSPDSSYEQYF
>TRBJ2-1|TRBV4-2
CASSQGESSKFHNEQFF
>TRBJ1-2|TRBV2
CASSEDSYNYGYTF
>TRBJ2-3|TRBV5-8
CASSHLRDTQYF
>TRBJ1-2|TRBV5-8
CASSFPGANYGYTF
>TRBJ1-4|TRBV7-6
CASSLVSRVGEKLFF
>TRBJ2-2|TRBV7-9
CASSGTSGNVAGELFF
>TRBJ2-1|TRBV7-8
CASSFQGLNEQFF
>TRBJ1-6|TRBV5-6
CASSPRNSGHNSPLHF
>TRBJ2-4|TRBV5-8
CASSFELAVAKNIQYF
>TRBJ2-7|TRBV2
CASSVGRTGIVYEQYF
>TRBJ1-1|TRBV5-1
CASSPILGGVGTEAFF
>TRBJ2-2|TRBV2
CASTRLFSGDGGELFF
>TRBJ1-6|TRBV19
CASSILGQGNSPLHF
>TRBJ2-7|TRBV5-1
CASSSNRDRDEQYF
>TRBJ1-1|TRBV7-3
CASSSDRGAEAFF
>TRBJ2-1|TRBV29-1
CSTTLSSYNEQFF
>TRBJ2-3|TRBV9
CASSIRLGLDTQYF